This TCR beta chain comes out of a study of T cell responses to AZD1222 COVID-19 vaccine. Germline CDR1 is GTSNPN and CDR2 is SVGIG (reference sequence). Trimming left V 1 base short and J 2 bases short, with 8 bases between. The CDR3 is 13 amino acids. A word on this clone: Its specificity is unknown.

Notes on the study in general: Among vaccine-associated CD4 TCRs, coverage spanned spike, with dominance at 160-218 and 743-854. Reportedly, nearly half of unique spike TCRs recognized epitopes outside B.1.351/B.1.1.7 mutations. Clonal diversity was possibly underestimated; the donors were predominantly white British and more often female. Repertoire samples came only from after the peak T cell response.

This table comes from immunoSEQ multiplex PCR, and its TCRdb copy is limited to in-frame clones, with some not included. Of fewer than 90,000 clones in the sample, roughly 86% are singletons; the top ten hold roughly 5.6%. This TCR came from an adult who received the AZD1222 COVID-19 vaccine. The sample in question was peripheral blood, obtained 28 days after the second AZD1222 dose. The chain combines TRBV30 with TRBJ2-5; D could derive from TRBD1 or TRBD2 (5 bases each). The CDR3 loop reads CAWSAGAQETQYF. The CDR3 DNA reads TGTGCCTGGAGTGCCGGGGCGCAAGAGACCCAGTACTTC.